Below are 5 T cell receptor beta chains sequenced from a single sample in a study of blood T cells in healthy people across ages (dated by TCRdb to about 2015). Library method: 5' RACE. The sequencer listed for this sample is Illumina HiSeq 2500. A second PCR of 7 to 11 cycles was run with a J-beta primer mix and a sample-barcoded 5' primer. Using fastp at Q25 and MiXCR, TCRdb reprocessed the public reads and kept productive beta chains. Every distinct CDR3 protein forms one entry, paired with its most common genes and DNA. Counted in this sample were around 1.1 million distinct CDR3 sequences; more than 30% of them appeared once. The top ten hold over 10% of the sample. Sequenced material: blood. The receptors derive from a man aged 18 to 29 in good health.

The chain joins TRBV4-3 to TRBJ2-3; possibly TRBD2 for D (5 bases). The CDR3 is 15 residues long. The germline V gene has CDR1 LGHNA and CDR2 YSLEER. Trimming cost V 0 bases and J 8 bases, with 15 bases left between them. CDR3 bases: TGCGCCAGCAGCCAAGAAAGGGAGACCTGGGGTACGCAGTATTTT. Translated: CASSQERETWGTQYF.

This clonotype was detected a few times. The chain recombines TRBV27 with TRBJ1-6; 9 bases are shared with TRBD1. The V and J ends lost 5 bases and 11 bases, in that order; junction bases with no gene match: 7. The CDR3 covers 14 residues. Germline values: CDR1 MNHEY, CDR2 SMNVEV (reference sequence). CDR3 nucleotide sequence: TGTGCCAGCAGTCTACAGGGGGCGTATCCACCCCTCCACTTT. Its protein product is CASSLQGAYPPLHF.

The rearrangement links TRBV2 to TRBJ2-7, with a tentative D call TRBD2 (6 bases). The J call could be wrong; TRBJ2-5 is a better fit for the DNA end. The germline gives CDR1 SNHLY, CDR2 FYNNEI. The CDR3 totals 12 residues. The CDR3 is CATKPGGETQYF. The CDR3 bases are TGTGCCACCAAGCCCGGGGGAGAGACCCAGTACTTC.

This clonotype was seen more than once but under ten times. The V call is TRBV5-1, the J call TRBJ2-3; no firm D call. The V gene's germline CDR1 is SGHRS and CDR2 YFSETQ. V gave up 5 bases and J gave up 0 bases, with 7 bases separating them. The CDR3 is made up of 13 amino acids. The CDR3 sequence: CASSGISTDTQYF. CDR3 nucleotides: TGCGCCAGCAGTGGGATTAGCACAGATACGCAGTATTTT. Full variable domain (outside the CDR3, taken from reference TRBV5-1 and TRBJ2-3): KAGVTQTPRYLIKTRGQQVTLSCSPISGHRSVSWYQQTPGQGLQFLFEYFSETQRNKGNFPGRFSGRQFSNSRSEMNVSTLELGDSALYLCASSGISTDTQYFGPGTRLTVL.

This rearrangement joins TRBV9 to TRBJ2-5, with D possibly matching TRBD2 (6 bases). From germline, CDR1 is SGDLS and CDR2 YYNGEE. This CDR3 contains 13 residues. Trimming removed 3 bases at V and 11 bases at J, with 17 bases between. The CDR3 here is CASSGGVNNEQYF. CDR3 in DNA: TGTGCCAGCAGCGGCGGGGTTAACAATGAGCAGTACTTC.